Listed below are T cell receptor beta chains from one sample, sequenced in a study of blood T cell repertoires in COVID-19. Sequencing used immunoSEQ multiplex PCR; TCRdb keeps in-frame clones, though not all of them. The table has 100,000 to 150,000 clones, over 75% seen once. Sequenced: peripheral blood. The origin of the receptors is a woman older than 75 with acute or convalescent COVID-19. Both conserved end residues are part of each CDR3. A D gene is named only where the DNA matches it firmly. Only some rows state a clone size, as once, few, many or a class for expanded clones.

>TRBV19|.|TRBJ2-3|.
CASSTRRMDTQYF
TGTGCCAGTAGTACTCGCAGGATGGATACGCAGTATTTT
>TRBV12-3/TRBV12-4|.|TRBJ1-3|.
CASSPEWNTIYF
TGTGCCAGCAGTCCCGAGTGGAACACCATATATTTT
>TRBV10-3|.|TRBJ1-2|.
CAISERGDYGYTF
TGTGCCATCAGTGAGCGCGGGGACTATGGCTACACCTTC
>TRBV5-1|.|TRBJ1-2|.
CASSFGGVSYGYTF
TGCGCCAGCAGCTTCGGGGGGGTGAGCTATGGCTACACCTTC
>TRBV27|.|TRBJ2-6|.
CASTFLGGRASGANVLTF
TGTGCCAGCACCTTCCTCGGGGGGCGGGCGTCTGGGGCCAACGTCCTGACTTTC
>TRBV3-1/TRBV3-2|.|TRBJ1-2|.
CASSQLDSARGYTF
TGTGCCAGCAGCCAGTTAGACAGCGCCAGGGGCTACACCTTC
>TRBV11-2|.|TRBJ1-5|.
CASSGNGVLDQPQHF
TGTGCCAGCAGCGGTAACGGGGTGTTGGATCAGCCCCAGCATTTT
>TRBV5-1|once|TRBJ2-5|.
CASSINQETQYF
TGCGCCAGCAGCATAAACCAAGAGACCCAGTACTTC
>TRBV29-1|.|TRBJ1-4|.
CSVVRDEKLFF
TGCAGCGTTGTGAGGGATGAAAAACTGTTTTTT
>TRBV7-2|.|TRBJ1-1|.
CASSLVAGRGTEAFF
TGTGCCAGCAGCTTAGTGGCAGGGCGCGGCACTGAAGCTTTCTTT
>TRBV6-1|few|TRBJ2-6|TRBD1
CASSGWTGGSGANVLTF
TGTGCCAGCAGTGGTTGGACAGGGGGCTCTGGGGCCAACGTCCTGACTTTC
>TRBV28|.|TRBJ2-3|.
CAIKASTDTQYF
TGTGCCATTAAAGCTAGCACAGATACGCAGTATTTT
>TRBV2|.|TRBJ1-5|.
CASSGGGQVFQPQHF
TGTGCCAGCAGTGGCGGGGGACAAGTATTTCAGCCCCAGCATTTT
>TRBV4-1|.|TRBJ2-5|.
CASSRSGVDQETQYF
TGCGCCAGCAGCCGTAGCGGAGTAGACCAAGAGACCCAGTACTTC
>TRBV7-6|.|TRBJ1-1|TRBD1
CASSLVGQGIMNTEAFF
TGTGCCAGCAGCTTAGTGGGACAGGGAATAATGAACACTGAAGCTTTCTTT
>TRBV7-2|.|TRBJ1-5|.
CASSLFSSSNQPQHF
TGTGCCAGCAGCTTATTCAGTTCTAGCAATCAGCCCCAGCATTTT
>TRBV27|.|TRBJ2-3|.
CASSFDLRGTDTQYF
TGTGCCAGCAGTTTCGATCTGCGGGGTACAGATACGCAGTATTTT
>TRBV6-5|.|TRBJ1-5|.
CASKRAAHQPQHF
TGTGCCAGCAAGCGGGCAGCCCATCAGCCCCAGCATTTT
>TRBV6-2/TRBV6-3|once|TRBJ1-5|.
CASSFFTGPNQPQHF
TGTGCCAGCAGTTTTTTCACAGGGCCTAATCAGCCCCAGCATTTT
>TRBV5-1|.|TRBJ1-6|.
CASSFLTPTNSPLHF
TGCGCCAGCAGCTTTCTGACACCTACTAATTCACCCCTCCACTTT
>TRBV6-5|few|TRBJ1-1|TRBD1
CASSQDRGDTEAFF
TGTGCCAGCAGTCAGGACAGGGGGGACACTGAAGCTTTCTTT
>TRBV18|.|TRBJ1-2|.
CASSPYSQYGYTF
TGTGCCAGCTCACCATATTCTCAGTATGGCTACACCTTC
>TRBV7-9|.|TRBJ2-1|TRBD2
CASSSRLAGEFYNEQFF
TGTGCCAGCAGCTCTCGACTAGCGGGGGAATTCTACAATGAGCAGTTCTTC
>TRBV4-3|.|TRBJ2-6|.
CASSQDTGGAGANVLTF
TGCGCCAGCAGCCAAGACACGGGGGGCGCTGGGGCCAACGTCCTGACTTTC
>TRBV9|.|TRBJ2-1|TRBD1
CASSATGARGEQFF
TGTGCCAGCAGCGCCACAGGGGCGAGGGGTGAGCAGTTCTTC
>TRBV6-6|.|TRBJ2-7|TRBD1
CASRGTASYEQYF
TGTGCCAGCAGAGGGACAGCCTCCTACGAGCAGTACTTC
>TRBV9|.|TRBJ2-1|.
CASSVVPGDHNEQFF
TGTGCCAGCAGCGTAGTGCCAGGGGACCACAATGAGCAGTTCTTC
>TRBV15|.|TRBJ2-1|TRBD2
CATSRSARAGANNEQFF
TGTGCCACCAGCAGATCCGCTCGAGCGGGGGCTAACAATGAGCAGTTCTTC
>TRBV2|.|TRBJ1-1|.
CASRVGHPNTEAFF
TGTGCCAGCAGAGTAGGACACCCGAACACTGAAGCTTTCTTT
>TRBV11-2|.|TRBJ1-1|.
CASSSLEGTEAFF
TGTGCCAGCAGCTCACTGGAGGGGACTGAAGCTTTCTTT
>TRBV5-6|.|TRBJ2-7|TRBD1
CASSYTGGSYEQYF
TGTGCCAGCAGCTACACAGGGGGATCCTACGAGCAGTACTTC
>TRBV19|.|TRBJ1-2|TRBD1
CASSRDRGSLGYTF
TGTGCCAGTAGCCGGGACAGGGGGTCACTTGGCTACACCTTC
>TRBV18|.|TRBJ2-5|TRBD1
CASSAGTGPKRETQYF
TGTGCCAGCTCAGCCGGGACAGGGCCCAAGCGCGAGACCCAGTACTTC
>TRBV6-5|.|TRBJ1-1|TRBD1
CASSYATGSTEAFF
TGTGCCAGCAGTTACGCGACAGGGAGCACTGAAGCTTTCTTT
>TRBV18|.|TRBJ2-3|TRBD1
CASSYTGGSTDTQYF
TGTGCCAGCTCATATACAGGGGGTAGCACAGATACGCAGTATTTT
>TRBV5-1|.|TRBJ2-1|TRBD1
CASSPGQGTYNEQFF
TGCGCCAGCAGCCCCGGACAGGGGACCTACAATGAGCAGTTCTTC